A selection of T cell receptor beta chains follows, all from one sample in a study of PD-1 blockade in classical Hodgkin lymphoma. TCRdb's copy holds only in-frame clones and misses some; the assay was immunoSEQ multiplex PCR. This table holds fewer than 50,000 clones, about 85% found once. The material sequenced was peripheral blood mononuclear cells (PBMCs), taken before the second cycle of nivolumab. The receptors were gathered from a human donor with classical Hodgkin lymphoma. Both conserved end residues are part of each CDR3. The D gene is left open where the match is weak. Rows give clone size only sometimes, using once, few, many, or a class for an expanded clone.

j_gene	v_gene	abundance	d_gene	CDR3nt	CDR3aa
TRBJ2-1	TRBV7-6	.	.	TGTGCCAGCAGCTTAGACACCCTCGGCAATGAGCAGTTCTTC	CASSLDTLGNEQFF
TRBJ2-2	TRBV5-1	.	TRBD2	TGCGCCTCCCGGGAGGGGCGCACCGGGGAGCTGTTTTTT	CASREGRTGELFF
TRBJ2-2	TRBV29-1	.	TRBD1	TGCAGCGTCCCTCGTGCCGGACAGGGCAACACCGGGGAGCTGTTTTTT	CSVPRAGQGNTGELFF
TRBJ1-4	TRBV4-1	.	.	TGCGCCAGCAGCCTAACCCCCCTGGGGGGGAGAAATGAAAAACTGTTTTTT	CASSLTPLGGRNEKLFF
TRBJ2-7	TRBV28	.	.	TGTGCCAGCCTCCCGACTAGAACGTACGAGCAGTACTTC	CASLPTRTYEQYF
TRBJ1-1	TRBV15	.	.	TGTGCCACCAGCAGAGAAAGTGGTGGAGACACTGAAGCTTTCTTT	CATSRESGGDTEAFF
TRBJ1-5	TRBV28	.	.	TGTGCCAGCAGTTTCCCAGGGAACCCTAGCAATCAGCCCCAGCATTTT	CASSFPGNPSNQPQHF
TRBJ1-4	TRBV15	.	TRBD1	TGTGCCACCAGCAGACAGGGGGAGGCTAATGAAAAACTGTTTTTT	CATSRQGEANEKLFF
TRBJ2-5	TRBV7-6	.	TRBD2	TGTGCCAGCAGCTTAGGTCGTTTGTGGGCGGGAGGAGGAGAGACCCAGTACTTC	CASSLGRLWAGGGETQYF
TRBJ2-5	TRBV27	few	TRBD2	TGTGCCAGCAGTCCCTTAGCGGGAGCTGAGACCCAGTACTTC	CASSPLAGAETQYF
TRBJ2-3	TRBV29-1	.	.	TGCAGCGTTCTGAACAGGATTTCCACAGATACGCAGTATTTT	CSVLNRISTDTQYF
TRBJ2-7	TRBV19	.	TRBD2	TGTGCCAGTAGTATGTCTAGCGGGGGGCCCTACGAGCAGTACTTC	CASSMSSGGPYEQYF
TRBJ2-7	TRBV2	.	.	TGTGCCAGCAGCTTAGACAGGGACTACTACGAGCAGTACTTC	CASSLDRDYYEQYF
TRBJ1-2	TRBV7-2	once	.	TGTGCCAGCAGCACGGAACCGCGGGGGGGCTACACCTTC	CASSTEPRGGYTF
TRBJ1-1	TRBV18	.	.	TGTGCCAGCTCACGTGAAAACCCACGATCGTTATGGAACACTGAAGCTTTCTTT	CASSRENPRSLWNTEAFF
TRBJ2-1	TRBV5-6	once	.	TGTGCCAGCAGCTTGGAGGTGCCAGGGGGGAATCATGAGCAGTTCTTC	CASSLEVPGGNHEQFF
TRBJ2-3	TRBV7-6	.	.	TGTGCCAGCAGCTTATTGGGGAGCACAGATACGCAGTATTTT	CASSLLGSTDTQYF
TRBJ1-5	TRBV25-1	.	.	TGTGCCAGCAAGCCCCAGCATTTT	CASKPQHF
TRBJ1-1	TRBV19	.	.	TGTGCCAGTAGTATAAAGGGACCAGGCCCGAACACTGAAGCTTTCTTT	CASSIKGPGPNTEAFF
TRBJ2-1	TRBV9	.	.	TGTGCCAGCAGCGTATTCGGGGGCTCCTACAATGAGCAGTTCTTC	CASSVFGGSYNEQFF
TRBJ2-5	TRBV9	.	.	TGTGCCAGCAGCGTAGCGGAGGGTGGAGGAGAGACCCAGTACTTC	CASSVAEGGGETQYF
TRBJ2-7	TRBV7-3	.	TRBD1	TGTGCCAGCAGCCCTAATGGGGACAGGGAGAGAAGGGGGGAGCAGTACTTC	CASSPNGDRERRGEQYF
TRBJ1-2	TRBV7-3	.	.	TGTGCCAGCAGCTCCCCGGGAGGGGTTAGTGGCTACACCTTC	CASSSPGGVSGYTF
TRBJ2-7	TRBV7-9	.	TRBD2	TGTGCCAGCAGTTTAGATAGCGGGAAGCAGTACTTC	CASSLDSGKQYF
TRBJ2-3	TRBV5-1	few	.	TGCGCCAGCAGCTTGGCGATCCCGACAGATACGCAGTATTTT	CASSLAIPTDTQYF
TRBJ2-1	TRBV19	few	TRBD2	TGTGCCAGTAGTACGGGGGGAAGTAGACTCTTC	CASSTGGSRLF